This T cell receptor (beta chain) was captured by sequencing in a study of cytomegalovirus exposure and HLA in healthy donors. Study-wide findings and caveats: Later on, a genetic analysis was performed. It linked a missense variant in DCLRE1C with V- and J-gene trimming of TCR beta.

CDR1 and CDR2 from the germline V gene are MNHEY and SMNVEV (reference sequence). This CDR3 contains 15 residues. The germline V and J ends were trimmed by 0 bases and 4 bases, with 12 bases remaining between them. PCR was performed using 60 Vbeta and 13 Jbeta primers. Measured with immunoSEQ multiplex PCR; TCRdb has only the in-frame clones, and not every one. The table has roughly 150,000 clones, over 65% seen once; the top ten hold approximately 2.3%. With respect to this clone: Its cognate antigen is unknown.

The V call is TRBV27, the J call TRBJ2-5, with D possibly matching TRBD2 (5 bases). Material: PBMCs. This TCR derives from a male donor in good health and CMV-seronegative. This CDR3 reads CASSLSPSLGETQYF. The CDR3 nucleotides are TGTGCCAGCAGTTTATCCCCTAGCTTGGGAGAGACCCAGTACTTC.